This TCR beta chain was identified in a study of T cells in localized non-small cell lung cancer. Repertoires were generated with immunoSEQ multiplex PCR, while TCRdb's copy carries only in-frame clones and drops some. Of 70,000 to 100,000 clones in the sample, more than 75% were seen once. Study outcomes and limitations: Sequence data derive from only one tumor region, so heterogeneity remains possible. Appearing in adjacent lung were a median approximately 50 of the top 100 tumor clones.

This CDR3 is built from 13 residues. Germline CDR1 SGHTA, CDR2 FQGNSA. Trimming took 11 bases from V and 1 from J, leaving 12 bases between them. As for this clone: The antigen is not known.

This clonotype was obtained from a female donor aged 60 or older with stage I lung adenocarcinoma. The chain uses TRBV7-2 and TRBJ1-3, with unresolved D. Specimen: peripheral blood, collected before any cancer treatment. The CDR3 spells CASDEGSGNTIYF. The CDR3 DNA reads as TGTGCCTCGGATGAGGGTTCTGGAAACACCATATATTTT.